Each of the 19 T cell receptor beta chains below was sequenced from the same sample in a study of cytomegalovirus exposure and HLA in healthy donors. Vbeta (60) and Jbeta (13) primers were used in the PCR. Profiled with immunoSEQ multiplex PCR; TCRdb holds only in-frame clones, not every one. Here the sample spans about 94,000 clones, about 68% being singletons. The specimen was PBMCs. The receptors were gathered from a man aged 25-45 years in good health and CMV-seropositive.

This clone was picked up a small number of times. The genes are TRBV28 and TRBJ1-3, with a weak D call TRBD1 (5 bases). V was trimmed by 7 bases and J by 0 bases, leaving 16 bases between them. Germline CDR1 and CDR2: MDHEN and SYDVKM. The CDR3 has 16 residues. The CDR3 sequence: CASTRDYRLSGNTIYF. CDR3 in DNA: TGTGCCAGCACCCGGGACTATAGGCTCTCTGGAAACACCATATATTTT. Full variable domain (rest looked up from reference TRBV28 and TRBJ1-3): DVKVTQSSRYLVKRTGEKVFLECVQDMDHENMFWYRQDPGLGLRLIYFSYDVKMKEKGDIPEGYSVSREKKERFSLILESASTNQTSMYLCASTRDYRLSGNTIYFGEGSWLTVV.

Only a few counts were recorded for this clone. The J gene is TRBJ2-1, the V gene TRBV9; 9 bases are a match to TRBD1. From germline, CDR1 is SGDLS and CDR2 YYNGEE. The CDR3 is made up of 16 amino acids. With 4 bases clipped from V and 6 bases from J, the junction kept 11 bases outside the gene matches. The CDR3 here is CASSSAHRGQVNEQFF. CDR3 coding DNA: TGTGCCAGCAGCAGCGCCCACAGGGGGCAGGTCAATGAGCAGTTCTTC.

The chain is built from TRBV6-5 and TRBJ1-4; D is unresolved. From germline, CDR1 is MNHEY and CDR2 SVGAGI. The CDR3 extends over 14 amino acids. Deletions cut 10 bases from V and 4 bases from J, with 16 bases between. CDR3 sequence: CATTRAGDNEKLFF. The CDR3 DNA sequence: TGTGCCACGACGAGGGCGGGAGATAATGAAAAACTGTTTTTT.

The V call is TRBV5-1, the J call TRBJ2-7; tentative D call: TRBD2 (7 bases). CDR1 is SGHRS, CDR2 YFSETQ, per germline. CDR3 size: 15 residues. Trimming left V 0 bases short and J 7 bases short, with 17 bases between. This CDR3 reads CASSLVGGRSREQYF. The CDR3 DNA follows: TGCGCCAGCAGCTTGGTGGGGGGGCGTTCGAGGGAGCAGTACTTC.

The CDR3 coding sequence is TGTGCCAGCAGTGGGGACAGGTGGAGCTCTGGAAACACCATATATTTT. This translates into CASSGDRWSSGNTIYF. The chain recombines TRBV2 with TRBJ1-3; 8 bases line up with TRBD1. V gave up 4 bases and J gave up 0 bases; unmatched junction bases: 5. CDR1 is SNHLY, CDR2 FYNNEI, per germline. The CDR3 extends over 16 amino acids. The whole variable domain, filled in from reference TRBV2 and TRBJ1-3, reads EPEVTQTPSHQVTQMGQEVILRCVPISNHLYFYWYRQILGQKVEFLVSFYNNEISEKSEIFDDQFSVERPDGSNFTLKIRSTKLEDSAMYFCASSGDRWSSGNTIYFGEGSWLTVV.

The V call is TRBV6-4, the J call TRBJ1-5, with 8 bases that match TRBD1. The germline V gene has CDR1 MRHNA and CDR2 SNTAGT. Trimming took 8 bases from V and 0 from J; bases not matched to a gene: 12. CDR3 length: 17 amino acids. The CDR3 DNA sequence: TGTGCCAGCCGAGATTGGGACAGGAACGGTAGCAATCAGCCCCAGCATTTT. Translation gives CASRDWDRNGSNQPQHF.

This clone has a handful of counts. The genes are TRBV4-2 and TRBJ2-5; 8 bases are a match to TRBD2. Germline V gene lookup returns CDR1 LGHNA and CDR2 YNFKEQ. The CDR3 totals 14 residues. V shed 2 bases and J 4 bases; nucleotides not matched to a gene: 3. CDR3 loop: CASSQLAGGETQYF. In DNA form, the CDR3 reads TGTGCCAGCAGCCAATTGGCGGGGGGAGAGACCCAGTACTTC.

The V gene is TRBV7-2, the J gene TRBJ2-5; no firm D call. Trimming took 4 bases from V and 5 from J, leaving 8 bases between them. Looked up from germline, CDR1 is SGHTA and CDR2 is FQGNSA. CDR3 size: 12 residues. CDR3 nucleotides: TGTGCCAGCAGCTCCTCTCGGGAGACCCAGTACTTC. Protein product: CASSSSRETQYF.

The rearrangement links TRBV6-5 to TRBJ2-1; no reliable D call. Trimming left V 8 bases short and J 2 bases short, with 13 bases between. The CDR3 consists of 14 residues. Germline loops: CDR1 MNHEY, CDR2 SVGAGI. This chain's CDR3 is CASSGDRAYNEQFF. DNA of the CDR3: TGTGCCAGCTCTGGAGATCGGGCCTACAATGAGCAGTTCTTC.

This chain joins TRBV4-1 and TRBJ2-5, with a possible D match to TRBD2 (5 bases). The CDR3 consists of 15 residues. The germline gives CDR1 MGHRA, CDR2 YSYEKL. Trimming shortened V by 0 bases and J by 4 bases, and 12 bases separated the two germline ends. CDR3 amino acids: CASSQDPGIAETQYF. CDR3 DNA sequence: TGCGCCAGCAGCCAAGATCCCGGGATAGCAGAGACCCAGTACTTC.

The chain has TRBV19 and TRBJ1-2; maybe TRBD1 (5 bases). V lost 7 bases to trimming and J lost 1 base, with 7 bases between them. The CDR3 consists of 12 residues. In germline, CDR1 is LNHDA, CDR2 SQIVND (reference sequence). CDR3 DNA: TGTGCCAGTAAAGACAGTAACTATGGCTACACCTTC. It codes for CASKDSNYGYTF. The full variable domain, rest sourced from reference TRBV19 and TRBJ1-2, is DGGITQSPKYLFRKEGQNVTLSCEQNLNHDAMYWYRQDPGQGLRLIYYSQIVNDFQKGDIAEGYSVSREKKESFPLTVTSAQKNPTAFYLCASKDSNYGYTFGSGTRLTVV.

V and J are TRBV29-1 and TRBJ1-1; D ambiguous. Germline CDR1 reads SQVTM; CDR2 reads ANQGSEA. The CDR3 has 12 residues. CDR3 nucleotide sequence: TGCAGGGCGAGCGGCCCGAACACTGAAGCTTTCTTT. It is translated as CRASGPNTEAFF.

The chain recombines TRBV19 with TRBJ1-1; D gene unclear. V was shortened by 1 base and J by 0 bases, with 6 bases between the two germline ends. Germline V gene sequence: CDR1 LNHDA, CDR2 SQIVND (reference sequence). This CDR3 region has 14 residues. This CDR3 is CASSIAHLNTEAFF. The CDR3 region has the DNA TGTGCCAGTAGTATAGCCCATTTGAACACTGAAGCTTTCTTT. The entire variable domain, with the rest obtained from reference TRBV19 and TRBJ1-1, is as follows: DGGITQSPKYLFRKEGQNVTLSCEQNLNHDAMYWYRQDPGQGLRLIYYSQIVNDFQKGDIAEGYSVSREKKESFPLTVTSAQKNPTAFYLCASSIAHLNTEAFFGQGTRLTVV.

This chain uses TRBV6-1 with TRBJ1-5, with 7 bases aligning to TRBD1. The CDR3 runs to 15 residues. Germline V CDR1 and CDR2: MNHNS, SASEGT. The junction had 4 bases not matched to a gene; V was cut back by 5 bases and J by 0 bases. The CDR3 DNA follows: TGTGCCAGCAGTCCGACAGGGACTAGCAATCAGCCCCAGCATTTT. Protein: CASSPTGTSNQPQHF.

This clone was found a few times. The chain uses TRBV27 and TRBJ1-2, with D possibly TRBD1 on 6 matching bases. Germline CDR1 is MNHEY and CDR2 is SMNVEV (reference sequence). Trimming left V 6 bases short and J 2 bases short, with 10 bases between. CDR3 size: 13 residues. The CDR3 region is CASRAGANYGYTF. The CDR3 nucleotides read TGTGCCAGCAGAGCAGGGGCGAACTATGGCTACACCTTC.

This chain connects TRBV4-3 to TRBJ1-2; a possible D gene is TRBD1 (6 bases). This CDR3 has 15 residues. The V end lost 4 bases, the J end lost 8 bases, and 20 bases lay between the germline ends. Germline V gene sequence: CDR1 LGHNA, CDR2 YSLEER. CDR3 in DNA: TGCGCCAGCAGCCCTTCTCCGGGCAGGGGCAGCGGCTACACCTTC. This gives the protein CASSPSPGRGSGYTF.

This clone was recorded once. V gene TRBV29-1 combines with J gene TRBJ2-3; 8 bases are shared with TRBD1. J gave up 7 bases and V 6 bases, and 6 bases lay outside the gene matches. Germline CDR1 SQVTM, CDR2 ANQGSEA. The CDR3 loop spans 12 amino acids. CDR3 DNA sequence: TGCAGCGTAGGACAGGGTAGGAATACGCAGTATTTT. This sequence encodes CSVGQGRNTQYF.

The chain combines TRBV10-3 with TRBJ2-7, with 7 bases matching TRBD1. Trimming at V came to 6 bases and at J to 5 bases, leaving 10 bases not matched to a gene. The CDR3 runs to 14 residues. Germline V gene data show CDR1 as ENHRY and CDR2 as SYGVKD. The CDR3 spells CAIRSDRESDEQYF. The CDR3 region has the DNA TGTGCCATCAGGAGCGACAGGGAGTCGGACGAGCAGTACTTC.

This chain connects TRBV7-6 to TRBJ2-2; 8 bases align to TRBD1. The junction had 6 bases not matched to a gene; V was cut back by 5 bases and J by 4 bases. This CDR3 has 15 amino acids. In germline, CDR1 is SGHVS, CDR2 FNYEAQ. CDR3 protein: CASSGTGGRTGELFF. CDR3 nucleotide sequence: TGTGCCAGCAGCGGAACAGGGGGACGCACCGGGGAGCTGTTTTTT.